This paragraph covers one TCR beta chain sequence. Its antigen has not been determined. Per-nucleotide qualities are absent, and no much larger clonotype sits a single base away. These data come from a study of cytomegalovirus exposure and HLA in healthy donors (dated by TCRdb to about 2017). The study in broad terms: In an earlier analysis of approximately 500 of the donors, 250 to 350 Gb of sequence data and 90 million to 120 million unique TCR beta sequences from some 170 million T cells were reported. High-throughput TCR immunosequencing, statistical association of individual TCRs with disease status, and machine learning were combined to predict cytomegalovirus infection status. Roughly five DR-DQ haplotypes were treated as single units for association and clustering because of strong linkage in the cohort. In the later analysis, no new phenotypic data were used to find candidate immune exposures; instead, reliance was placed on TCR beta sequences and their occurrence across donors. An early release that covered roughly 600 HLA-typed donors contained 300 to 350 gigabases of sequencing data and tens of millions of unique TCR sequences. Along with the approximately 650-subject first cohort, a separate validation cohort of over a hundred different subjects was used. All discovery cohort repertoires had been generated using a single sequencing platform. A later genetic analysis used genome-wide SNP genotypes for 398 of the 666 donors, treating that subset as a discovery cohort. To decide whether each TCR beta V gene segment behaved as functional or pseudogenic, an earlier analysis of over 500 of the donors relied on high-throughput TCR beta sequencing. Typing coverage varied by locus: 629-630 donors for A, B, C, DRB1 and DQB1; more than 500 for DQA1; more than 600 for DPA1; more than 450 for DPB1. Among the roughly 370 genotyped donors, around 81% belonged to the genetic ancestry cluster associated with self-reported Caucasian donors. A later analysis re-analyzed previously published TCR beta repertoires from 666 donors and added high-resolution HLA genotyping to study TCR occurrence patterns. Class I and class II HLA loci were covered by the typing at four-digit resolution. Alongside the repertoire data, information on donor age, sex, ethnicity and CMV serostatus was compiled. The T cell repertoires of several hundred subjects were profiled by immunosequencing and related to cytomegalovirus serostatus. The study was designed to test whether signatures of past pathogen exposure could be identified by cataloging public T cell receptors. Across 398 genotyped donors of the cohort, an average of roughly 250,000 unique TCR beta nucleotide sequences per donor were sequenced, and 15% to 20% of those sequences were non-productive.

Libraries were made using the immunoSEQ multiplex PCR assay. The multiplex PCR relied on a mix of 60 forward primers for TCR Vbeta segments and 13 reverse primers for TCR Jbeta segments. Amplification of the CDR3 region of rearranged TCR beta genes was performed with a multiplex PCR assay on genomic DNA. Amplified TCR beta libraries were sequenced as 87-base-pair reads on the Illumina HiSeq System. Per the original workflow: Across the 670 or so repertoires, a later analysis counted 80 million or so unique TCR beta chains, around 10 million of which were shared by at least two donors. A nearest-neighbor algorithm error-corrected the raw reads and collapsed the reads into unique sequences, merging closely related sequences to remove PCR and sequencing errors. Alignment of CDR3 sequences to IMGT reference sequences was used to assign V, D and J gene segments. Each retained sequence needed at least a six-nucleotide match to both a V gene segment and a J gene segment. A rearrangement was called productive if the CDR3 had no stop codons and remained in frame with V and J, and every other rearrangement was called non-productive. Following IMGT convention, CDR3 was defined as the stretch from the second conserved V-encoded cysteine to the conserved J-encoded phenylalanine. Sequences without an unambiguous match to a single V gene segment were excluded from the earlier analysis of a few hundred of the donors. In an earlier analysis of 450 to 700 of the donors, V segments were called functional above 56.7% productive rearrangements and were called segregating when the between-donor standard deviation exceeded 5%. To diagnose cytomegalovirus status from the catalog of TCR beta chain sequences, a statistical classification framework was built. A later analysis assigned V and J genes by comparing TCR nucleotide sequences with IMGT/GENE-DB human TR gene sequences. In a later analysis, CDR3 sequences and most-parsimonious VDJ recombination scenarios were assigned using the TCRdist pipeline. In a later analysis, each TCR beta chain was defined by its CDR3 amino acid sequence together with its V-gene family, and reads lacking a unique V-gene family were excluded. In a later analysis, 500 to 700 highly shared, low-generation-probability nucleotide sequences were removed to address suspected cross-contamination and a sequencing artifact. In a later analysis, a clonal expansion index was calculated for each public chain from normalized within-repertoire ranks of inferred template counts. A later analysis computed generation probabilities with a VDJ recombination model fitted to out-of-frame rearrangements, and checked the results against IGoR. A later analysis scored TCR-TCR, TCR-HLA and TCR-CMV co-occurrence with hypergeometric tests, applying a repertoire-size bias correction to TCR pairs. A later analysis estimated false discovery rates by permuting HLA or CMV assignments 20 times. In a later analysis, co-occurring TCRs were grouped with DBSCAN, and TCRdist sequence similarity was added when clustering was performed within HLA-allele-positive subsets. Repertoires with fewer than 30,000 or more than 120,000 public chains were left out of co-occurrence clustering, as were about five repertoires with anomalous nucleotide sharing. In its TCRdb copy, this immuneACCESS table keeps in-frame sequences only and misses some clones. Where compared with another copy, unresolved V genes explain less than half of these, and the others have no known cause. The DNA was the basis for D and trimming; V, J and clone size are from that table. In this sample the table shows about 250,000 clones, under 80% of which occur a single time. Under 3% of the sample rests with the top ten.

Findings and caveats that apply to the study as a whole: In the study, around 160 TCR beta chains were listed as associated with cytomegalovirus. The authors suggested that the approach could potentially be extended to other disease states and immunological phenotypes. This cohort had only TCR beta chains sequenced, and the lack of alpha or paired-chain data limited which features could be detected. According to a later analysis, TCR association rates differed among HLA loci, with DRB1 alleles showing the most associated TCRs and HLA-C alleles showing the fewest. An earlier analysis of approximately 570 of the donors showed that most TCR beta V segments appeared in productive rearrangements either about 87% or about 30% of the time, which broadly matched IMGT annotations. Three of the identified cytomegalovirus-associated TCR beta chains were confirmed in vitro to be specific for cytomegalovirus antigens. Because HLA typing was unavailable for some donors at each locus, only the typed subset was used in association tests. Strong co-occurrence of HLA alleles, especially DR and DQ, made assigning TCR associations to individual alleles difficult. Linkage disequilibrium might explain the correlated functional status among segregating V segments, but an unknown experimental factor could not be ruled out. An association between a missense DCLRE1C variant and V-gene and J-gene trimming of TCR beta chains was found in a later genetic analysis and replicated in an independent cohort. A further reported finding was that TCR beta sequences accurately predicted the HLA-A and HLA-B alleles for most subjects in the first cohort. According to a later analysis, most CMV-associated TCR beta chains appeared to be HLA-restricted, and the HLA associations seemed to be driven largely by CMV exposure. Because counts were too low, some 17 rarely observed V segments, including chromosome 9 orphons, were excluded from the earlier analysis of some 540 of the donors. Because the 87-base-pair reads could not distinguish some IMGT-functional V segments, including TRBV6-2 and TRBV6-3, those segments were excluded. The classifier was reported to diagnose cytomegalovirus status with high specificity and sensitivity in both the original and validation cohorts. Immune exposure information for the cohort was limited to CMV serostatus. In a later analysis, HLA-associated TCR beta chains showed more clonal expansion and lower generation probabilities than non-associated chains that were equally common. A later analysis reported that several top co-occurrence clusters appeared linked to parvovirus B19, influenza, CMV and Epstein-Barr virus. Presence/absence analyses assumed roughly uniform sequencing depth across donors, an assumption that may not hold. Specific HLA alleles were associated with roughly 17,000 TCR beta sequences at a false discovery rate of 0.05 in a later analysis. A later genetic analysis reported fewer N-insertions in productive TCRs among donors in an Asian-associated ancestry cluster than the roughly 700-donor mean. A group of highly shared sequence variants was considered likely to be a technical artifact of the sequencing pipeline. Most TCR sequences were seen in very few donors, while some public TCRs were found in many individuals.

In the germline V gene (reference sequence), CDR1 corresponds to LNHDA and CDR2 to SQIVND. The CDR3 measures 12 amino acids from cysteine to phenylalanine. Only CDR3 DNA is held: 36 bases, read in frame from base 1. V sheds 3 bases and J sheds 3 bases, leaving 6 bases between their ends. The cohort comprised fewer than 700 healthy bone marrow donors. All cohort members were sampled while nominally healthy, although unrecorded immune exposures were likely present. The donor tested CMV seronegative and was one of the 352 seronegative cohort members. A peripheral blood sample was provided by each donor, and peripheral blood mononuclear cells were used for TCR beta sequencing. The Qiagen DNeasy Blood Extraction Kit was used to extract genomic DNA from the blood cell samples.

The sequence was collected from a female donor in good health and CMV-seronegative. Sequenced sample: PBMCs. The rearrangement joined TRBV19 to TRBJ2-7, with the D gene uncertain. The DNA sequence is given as TGTGCCAGTAGTATCGGGTACTACGAGCAGTACTTC. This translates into CASSIGYYEQYF.